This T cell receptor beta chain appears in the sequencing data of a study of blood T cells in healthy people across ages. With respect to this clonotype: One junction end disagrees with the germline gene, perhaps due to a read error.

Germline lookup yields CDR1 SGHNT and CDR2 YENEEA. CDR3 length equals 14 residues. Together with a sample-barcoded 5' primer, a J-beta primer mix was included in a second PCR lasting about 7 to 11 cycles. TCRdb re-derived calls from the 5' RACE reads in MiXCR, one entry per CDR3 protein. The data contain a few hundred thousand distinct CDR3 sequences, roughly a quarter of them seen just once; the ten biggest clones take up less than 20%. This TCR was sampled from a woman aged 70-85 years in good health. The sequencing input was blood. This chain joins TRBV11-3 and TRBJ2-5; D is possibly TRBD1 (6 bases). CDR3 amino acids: CASSLFRGKEAQYF. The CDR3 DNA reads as TGTGCCAGCAGCTTATTTAGGGGGAAAGAGGCCCAGTACTTC.